These 15 T cell receptor beta chains were all obtained from the same sample, sequenced in a study of T cell responses to AZD1222 COVID-19 vaccine. The protocol was immunoSEQ multiplex PCR, while the TCRdb copy is restricted to in-frame clones and leaves out a portion. This sample has roughly 150,000 clones, with roughly 90% found just once. The input for sequencing was peripheral blood, taken on day 0 of AZD1222 vaccination. The receptors derive from an adult in good health.

This sequence joins TRBV5-1 and TRBJ2-7; D not certain. The CDR3 is 13 amino acids. Germline assignment: CDR1 SGHRS and CDR2 YFSETQ. Trimming removed 4 bases from V and 6 bases from J, with 14 bases in between. The CDR3 bases are TGCGCCAGCAGCCTTGGGAAAAGTGTCGAGCAGTACTTC. The encoded protein is CASSLGKSVEQYF. The variable domain in full, completed from reference TRBV5-1 and TRBJ2-7, reads KAGVTQTPRYLIKTRGQQVTLSCSPISGHRSVSWYQQTPGQGLQFLFEYFSETQRNKGNFPGRFSGRQFSNSRSEMNVSTLELGDSALYLCASSLGKSVEQYFGPGTRLTVT.

V and J are TRBV19 and TRBJ2-3, with 12 bases that match TRBD2. This CDR3 region has 16 residues. Per germline, CDR1 LNHDA and CDR2 SQIVND (reference sequence). V shed 4 bases and J 6 bases; nucleotides not matched to a gene: 8. The CDR3 DNA reads as TGTGCCAGTAGTAAAGCACTAGCGGGAGGCCATGATACGCAGTATTTT. This sequence encodes CASSKALAGGHDTQYF. Full variable domain (outside the CDR3, taken from reference TRBV19 and TRBJ2-3): DGGITQSPKYLFRKEGQNVTLSCEQNLNHDAMYWYRQDPGQGLRLIYYSQIVNDFQKGDIAEGYSVSREKKESFPLTVTSAQKNPTAFYLCASSKALAGGHDTQYFGPGTRLTVL.

The chain carries TRBV4-1 and TRBJ2-1, with a possible D match to TRBD2 (7 bases). Germline values: CDR1 MGHRA, CDR2 YSYEKL. CDR3 length: 17 amino acids. The V end was cut by 0 bases, the J end by 1 base, with 13 bases between. This chain's CDR3 is CASSQDGGGSSYNEQFF. The CDR3, as DNA: TGCGCCAGCAGCCAAGATGGGGGGGGCTCTTCCTACAATGAGCAGTTCTTC.

The chain is built from TRBV11-2 and TRBJ1-1; maybe TRBD1 (5 bases). This CDR3 region has 16 residues. Germline lookup yields CDR1 SGHAT and CDR2 FQNNGV. Trimming stripped 7 bases from V and 3 bases from J, with 21 bases between. CDR3: CASKSPRRGRDTEAFF. CDR3 nucleotides: TGTGCCAGCAAATCCCCGAGGCGGGGGAGGGACACTGAAGCTTTCTTT.

As DNA, the CDR3 is TGTGCCAGTAGGGACAGGGGGGTGAATCAGCCCCAGCATTTT. This encodes CASRDRGVNQPQHF. The chain recombines TRBV19 with TRBJ1-5, with 10 bases matching TRBD1. V was clipped by 6 bases and J by 4 bases; unmatched bases: 3. CDR1 is LNHDA and CDR2 is SQIVND in the germline V gene (reference sequence). The CDR3 totals 14 residues.

The count of this clone is one. This chain links TRBV28 with TRBJ1-1; no clear D gene. This CDR3 region has 14 residues. Trimming stripped 2 bases from V and 10 bases from J, with 17 bases between. Germline CDR1 and CDR2: MDHEN and SYDVKM. The CDR3 DNA sequence: TGTGCCAGCAGTTTAGAGGCCGGGATCTGGGGAGCTTTCTTT. It encodes CASSLEAGIWGAFF.

CDR3 sequence: CASSLGRTANEKLFF. The CDR3 DNA reads as TGCGCCAGCAGCTTGGGGCGGACAGCTAATGAAAAACTGTTTTTT. V usage is TRBV5-1 and J usage is TRBJ1-4; tentatively, D is TRBD1 (6 bases). The germline V gene has CDR1 SGHRS and CDR2 YFSETQ. V lost 0 bases to trimming and J lost 3 bases, with 9 bases between them. The CDR3 runs 15 residues.

The chain recombines TRBV6-5 with TRBJ1-5; D gene uncertain. V dropped 0 bases and J dropped 2 bases, with 8 bases sitting between them. CDR1 and CDR2 from the germline V gene are MNHEY and SVGAGI. CDR3 length equals 15 residues. The DNA of the CDR3 is TGTGCCAGCAGTTACTCGAACAGCGGCAATCAGCCCCAGCATTTT. It translates to CASSYSNSGNQPQHF.

The chain carries TRBV29-1 and TRBJ2-4, with 8 bases aligning to TRBD2. This CDR3 contains 14 residues. Germline assignment: CDR1 SQVTM and CDR2 ANQGSEA. Germline trimming cut 5 bases from V and 9 bases from J; bases unmatched to any gene: 12. The CDR3 sequence: CSVKRERMGGIQYF. In nucleotides, the CDR3 is TGCAGCGTTAAGCGGGAGCGAATGGGAGGCATTCAGTACTTC.

This clone occurred a few times. The V and J genes are TRBV18 and TRBJ1-1; no clear D gene. The CDR3 is 18 residues long. Trimming removed 0 bases at V and 1 base at J, with 18 bases between. CDR1 is KGHSH and CDR2 is LQKENI in the germline V gene. The CDR3 here is CASSPPTWVQTANTEAFF. The CDR3 coding sequence is TGTGCCAGCTCACCACCGACCTGGGTTCAGACGGCGAACACTGAAGCTTTCTTT.

The chain employs TRBV6-5 and TRBJ1-1; possibly TRBD1 for D (5 bases). The CDR3 has 16 residues. Germline V gene lookup returns CDR1 MNHEY and CDR2 SVGAGI. The V end lost 4 bases, the J end lost 5 bases, and 20 bases lay between the germline ends. The CDR3 nucleotides are TGTGCCAGCAGTTTGGGGTATCAGGACATCGAAACTGAAGCTTTCTTT. Amino acids: CASSLGYQDIETEAFF.

The chain links TRBV10-3 to TRBJ2-3; the D gene is possibly TRBD1 (6 bases). This CDR3 region has 15 residues. V lost 6 bases, J lost 6 bases, and 19 bases lay in between. Germline V lookup: CDR1 ENHRY, CDR2 SYGVKD. CDR3 amino acids: CAIRETGPRQDTQYF. The CDR3 DNA reads as TGTGCCATCAGGGAGACAGGACCGCGACAGGATACGCAGTATTTT.

The V gene is TRBV20-1, the J gene TRBJ2-7; 11 bases line up with TRBD2. The CDR3 runs to 15 residues. Per germline, CDR1 DFQATT and CDR2 SNEGSKA (reference sequence). Germline trimming cut 3 bases from V and 2 bases from J; bases unmatched to any gene: 6. CDR3 sequence (DNA): TGCAGTGCTAGTCCTAGCGGGAGGTATCCCTACGAGCAGTACTTC. Amino acids: CSASPSGRYPYEQYF.

The genes are TRBV2 and TRBJ2-1; perhaps TRBD1 as D (5 bases). Between the trimmed V and J ends, which lost 4 bases and 5 bases, there was a span of 18 bases. The CDR3 totals 16 residues. Germline values: CDR1 SNHLY, CDR2 FYNNEI. The CDR3 here is CASSGTPNYIHNEQFF. The CDR3 coding sequence is TGTGCCAGCAGTGGGACACCGAACTACATTCACAATGAGCAGTTCTTC.

This chain uses TRBV27 with TRBJ2-7, with D perhaps matching TRBD2 (6 bases). The ends were cut back, 6 bases at V and 3 bases at J, with 12 bases in the middle. Germline V gives CDR1 MNHEY, CDR2 SMNVEV (reference sequence). The CDR3 is 13 residues long. In DNA, the CDR3 is TGTGCCAGCAGCGGCGGGAACGGCTACGAGCAGTACTTC. Translated: CASSGGNGYEQYF.